The 9 T cell receptor beta chains presented below share a single source sample, sequenced in a study of cytotoxic CD8 clonotypes in ibrutinib-treated CLL. Clones were read by immunoSEQ multiplex PCR, and TCRdb kept only the in-frame ones, dropping some. The table lists approximately 300,000 clones, around four fifths of them singletons. Source: PBMCs, taken before ibrutinib treatment. Receptors originate from a human donor with chronic lymphocytic leukemia.

This clone was counted once. This chain links TRBV4-2 with TRBJ2-4, with D possibly being TRBD1 (6 bases). Trimming took off 0 bases at V and 0 bases at J, with 12 bases between the two ends. This CDR3 has 17 amino acids. CDR1 and CDR2 (germline): LGHNA, YNFKEQ. The CDR3 here is CASSQDRTALAKNIQYF. The CDR3 DNA sequence: TGTGCCAGCAGCCAAGATCGGACAGCGCTAGCCAAAAACATTCAGTACTTC.

The chain links TRBV11-3 to TRBJ2-1; 7 nucleotides agree with TRBD2. Germline V CDR1 and CDR2: SGHNT, YENEEA. CDR3 size: 13 residues. Losses at the gene ends were 8 bases for V and 4 bases for J; bases not matched to a gene: 5. CDR3 residues: CASGRARYNEQFF. CDR3 bases: TGTGCCAGCGGGAGGGCCCGGTACAATGAGCAGTTCTTC.

This clone has a single count. The rearrangement links TRBV11-2 to TRBJ1-5; TRBD1 might be the D (5 bases). The length of the CDR3 is 16 residues. V lost 5 bases, J lost 1 base, and 15 bases lay in between. CDR1 and CDR2 (germline): SGHAT, FQNNGV. The CDR3 protein is CASSRPPRVSNQPQHF. The CDR3 DNA reads TGTGCCAGCAGCCGTCCTCCCAGGGTGAGCAATCAGCCCCAGCATTTT.

The V call is TRBV4-3, the J call TRBJ1-4; no clear D gene. The CDR3 covers 17 residues. Germline V CDR1 and CDR2: LGHNA, YSLEER. The V end lost 4 bases, the J end lost 0 bases, and 15 bases lay between the germline ends. The CDR3, as DNA: TGCGCCAGCAGCCGAAAGACTGCAGCAGCAACTAATGAAAAACTGTTTTTT. It translates to CASSRKTAAATNEKLFF.

DNA of the CDR3: TGTGCCAGCAGCCGTCAGGGGTTGCAGACCTACGAGCAGTACTTC. This translates into CASSRQGLQTYEQYF. The gene calls are TRBV6-6 and TRBJ2-7, with a possible D match to TRBD1 (6 bases). The germline gives CDR1 MNHNY, CDR2 SVGAGI (reference sequence). The CDR3 extends over 15 amino acids. The V end was cut by 6 bases, the J end by 2 bases, with 17 bases between.

The V and J genes are TRBV6-5 and TRBJ2-7; possibly TRBD2 for D (7 bases). In germline, CDR1 is MNHEY, CDR2 SVGAGI. The CDR3 is 15 residues long. V was clipped by 2 bases and J by 2 bases, with 13 bases between them. The CDR3 DNA follows: TGTGCCAGCAGTTACGAGGGGAGGGGGGCCTACGAGCAGTACTTC. Protein product: CASSYEGRGAYEQYF.

The rearrangement uses TRBV7-6 and TRBJ2-2; 10 bases line up with TRBD1. The germline CDR1 and CDR2 sequences are SGHVS and FNYEAQ. Germline trimming cut 1 base from V and 3 bases from J; bases unmatched to any gene: 5. The CDR3 is 17 residues long. In nucleotides, the CDR3 is TGTGCCAGCAGCTTAGGGCCCGGGACAGGGGACACCGGGGAGCTGTTTTTT. This translates into CASSLGPGTGDTGELFF.

J is TRBJ2-1 and V is TRBV5-1; D gene ambiguous. This CDR3 has 14 residues. Per the germline V gene, CDR1 is SGHRS and CDR2 is YFSETQ. The V end was cut by 0 bases, the J end by 5 bases, with 9 bases between. Here the CDR3 reads CASSLGSPDNEQFF. In DNA form, the CDR3 reads TGCGCCAGCAGCTTGGGGAGCCCAGACAATGAGCAGTTCTTC.

V gene TRBV4-2 combines with J gene TRBJ2-7, with unresolved D. The CDR3 runs 15 residues. Germline CDR1 reads LGHNA; CDR2 reads YNFKEQ. With 1 base removed from V and 3 bases from J, the gap between germline ends came to 13 bases. The CDR3 DNA is TGTGCCAGCAGCCAAGGTCCTGCTAACGACTACGAGCAGTACTTC. Encoded protein: CASSQGPANDYEQYF.